The rows below give T cell receptor beta chains drawn from one sample of a study of T cell changes during pregnancy in multiple sclerosis. Libraries were prepared by immunoSEQ multiplex PCR; TCRdb keeps only in-frame clonotypes and omits some of them. The sample yields tens of thousands of clones, more than 75% seen once. The specimen comprised peripheral blood, sampled in the third trimester of pregnancy. The receptors come from a female donor in good health, enrolled as a control in a pregnancy study. Both conserved end residues are trimmed from each CDR3. Clone size is stated in some rows and not others, as once, few, many or a class when expanded.

v_gene: TRBV9; j_gene: TRBJ2-5; abundance: -; CDR3aa: ASSVGVSGVQETQY
v_gene: TRBV20-1; j_gene: TRBJ2-7; abundance: once; CDR3aa: SGQLGDEQY
v_gene: TRBV29-1; j_gene: TRBJ1-4; abundance: -; CDR3aa: SAGQGGEKLF
v_gene: TRBV30; j_gene: TRBJ1-6; abundance: -; CDR3aa: ASKSGQGNSPLH
v_gene: TRBV6-1; j_gene: TRBJ2-3; abundance: -; CDR3aa: ASRDRRETDTQY
v_gene: TRBV14; j_gene: TRBJ2-3; abundance: once; CDR3aa: ASSQLPDTQY
v_gene: TRBV6-4; j_gene: TRBJ2-1; abundance: once; CDR3aa: ASSDSISGVDEQF
v_gene: TRBV7-3; j_gene: TRBJ2-3; abundance: -; CDR3aa: ASSSFPLAGGQENTQY
v_gene: TRBV19; j_gene: TRBJ2-2; abundance: few; CDR3aa: ASSIRGEVTGELF
v_gene: TRBV7-2; j_gene: TRBJ2-3; abundance: -; CDR3aa: ASSSVAGARDTQY
v_gene: TRBV27; j_gene: TRBJ2-5; abundance: -; CDR3aa: ASSFLGAPESQY
v_gene: TRBV4-2; j_gene: TRBJ2-7; abundance: -; CDR3aa: ASSQESGSLAGTYEQY
v_gene: TRBV30; j_gene: TRBJ2-7; abundance: -; CDR3aa: AWSDIAGLSYEQY
v_gene: TRBV13; j_gene: TRBJ1-1; abundance: -; CDR3aa: ASRLGQGNTEAF
v_gene: TRBV5-1; j_gene: TRBJ2-7; abundance: -; CDR3aa: ASSLYGTSGGTYYEQY
v_gene: TRBV11-3; j_gene: TRBJ2-7; abundance: -; CDR3aa: ASSLFWGDEQY
v_gene: TRBV5-1; j_gene: TRBJ2-5; abundance: -; CDR3aa: ASSLAPLDRVGETQY
v_gene: TRBV5-6; j_gene: TRBJ2-5; abundance: -; CDR3aa: ASSSGLAEETQY
v_gene: TRBV7-2; j_gene: TRBJ1-1; abundance: -; CDR3aa: ASSLALGTEKRTEAF
v_gene: TRBV28; j_gene: TRBJ1-1; abundance: few; CDR3aa: ASRPQGGSTEAF
v_gene: TRBV11-2; j_gene: TRBJ1-1; abundance: -; CDR3aa: ASSRDRVGTEAF
v_gene: TRBV5-6; j_gene: TRBJ1-1; abundance: -; CDR3aa: ASSLGQGGTNTEAF
v_gene: TRBV7-2; j_gene: TRBJ1-4; abundance: -; CDR3aa: ASSQGASTNEKLF
v_gene: TRBV30; j_gene: TRBJ1-2; abundance: -; CDR3aa: AWSVPGYGYT
v_gene: TRBV18; j_gene: TRBJ1-2; abundance: -; CDR3aa: ASSPLGGAPGYT
v_gene: TRBV5-1; j_gene: TRBJ1-1; abundance: -; CDR3aa: ASSPQGGPTEAF
v_gene: TRBV4-1; j_gene: TRBJ1-5; abundance: once; CDR3aa: ASSGRDSPLSNQPQH
v_gene: TRBV14; j_gene: TRBJ2-3; abundance: -; CDR3aa: ASSPRQGRLGTDTQY
v_gene: TRBV18; j_gene: TRBJ1-2; abundance: -; CDR3aa: ASSPDSSYGYT
v_gene: TRBV13; j_gene: TRBJ2-5; abundance: -; CDR3aa: ASSQLGAAHQETQY
v_gene: TRBV9; j_gene: TRBJ2-7; abundance: -; CDR3aa: ASSVYRGSGFSEQY